This T cell receptor (beta chain) was identified in a study of T cell repertoires in cytomegalovirus infection. Overall study context: Selection of CMV epitopes for the study included recently identified HLA-C-restricted and well-studied HLA-B-restricted ones.

Whole-study findings and limits: Of the TCR beta families, the public ones yielded a cumulative frequency that identified carriers of CMV plus the relevant HLA.

As to this clonotype: Its antigen is still unknown.

The CDR3 spans 15 residues. Germline loops: CDR1 MGHRA, CDR2 YSYEKL. V was trimmed by 0 bases and J by 0 bases, leaving 8 bases between them. TCRdb processed the reads anew with MiXCR; each CDR3 protein has one entry. The sample yields some 940,000 distinct CDR3 sequences, 30% to 40% seen once. V is TRBV4-1 and J is TRBJ2-5; D is unresolved. This clonotype was sampled from a human donor in good health (CMV status not recorded). Some clones in this sample may be carry-over from other donors' samples. Sequenced material: cultured CD8+ T cells from PBMCs, taken from culture after CMV antigen stimulation. The CDR3 sequence: CASSQDETHQETQYF. DNA for the CDR3: TGCGCCAGCAGCCAAGATGAGACACACCAAGAGACCCAGTACTTC.